These 4 T cell receptor beta chains originate from one sample sequenced in a study of blood T cell repertoires in COVID-19 (dated by TCRdb to about 2020). Library creation used the immunoSEQ multiplex PCR assay. As stored in TCRdb, this immuneACCESS dataset retains in-frame rearrangements with V and J assigned. A fraction of the clones does not appear; measured against another copy, unresolved V genes explain less than half of the discrepancy, and the remainder lacks a known reason. Within this sample are 110,000 or so clones, with approximately 80% of them counted one time only. Clones ranked in the top ten supply just over 15% of the sample. The specimen was peripheral blood. These receptors originate from a woman aged 80 or older with acute or convalescent COVID-19.

The rearrangement links TRBV28 to TRBJ1-2, with no clear D. Germline loops: CDR1 MDHEN, CDR2 SYDVKM. V lost 3 bases and J lost 3, with 14 bases in between. This CDR3 has 15 amino acids. The CDR3 DNA is TGTGCCAGCAGTTTCCCTCTACAGACGGACTATGGCTACACCTTC. Translated, it gives CASSFPLQTDYGYTF.

Worth noting for this clone: This same CDR3 is encoded by further DNA sequences in the sample. The gene calls are TRBV3-1 (or the pseudogene TRBV3-2) and TRBJ2-7, with D perhaps matching TRBD2 (6 bases). The length of the CDR3 is 15 residues. In germline, CDR1 is LGHDT, CDR2 YNNKEL (reference sequence). V lost 1 base and J 1 base, leaving 11 bases between the germline ends. The CDR3 coding sequence is TGTGCCAGCAGCCAAGGTAGCGGTTCTTCCTACGAGCAGTACTTC. Amino acid sequence: CASSQGSGSSYEQYF.

The rearrangement uses TRBV6-5 and TRBJ2-7; tentatively, D is TRBD1 (6 bases). The germline V and J ends were trimmed by 4 bases and 1 base, with 14 bases remaining between them. Germline V gene data show CDR1 as MNHEY and CDR2 as SVGAGI. The CDR3 extends over 15 amino acids. The CDR3 coding sequence is TGTGCCAGCAGTTTCCGAGACAGGTGGTCCTACGAGCAGTACTTC. Amino acids: CASSFRDRWSYEQYF.

The J gene is TRBJ2-5, the V gene TRBV24-1; D is perhaps TRBD1 (5 bases). Trimming removed 3 bases at V and 7 bases at J, with 17 bases between. Germline V gene lookup returns CDR1 KGHDR and CDR2 SFDVKD. The length of the CDR3 is 15 residues. CDR3 amino acids: CATSDPRAAGLTQYF. The CDR3, as DNA: TGTGCCACCAGTGATCCTCGGGCTGCAGGGTTGACCCAGTACTTC.